The clone carrying this TCR beta chain was seen a few times. The antigen is undetermined. CDR1 is SEHNR and CDR2 is FQNEAQ in the germline V gene (reference sequence). Trimming stripped 2 bases from V and 7 bases from J, with 8 bases between. The CDR3 covers 12 residues. Researchers ran the PCR with 60 Vbeta and 13 Jbeta primers. The data were produced by immunoSEQ multiplex PCR, yet TCRdb's version contains in-frame clones alone and is incomplete. The sample consists of 180,000 or so clones, 82% of them appearing once. These data come from a study of cytomegalovirus exposure and HLA in healthy donors. On the study more broadly: Early on, a data release was issued that held about 85 million unique TCRs from HLA-typed donors.

Study-wide results and limits: One variant, a missense change in DCLRE1C, was linked in a later analysis to TCR beta V- and J-gene trimming.

The sequence was collected from a male donor in good health and CMV-seronegative. The chain is built from TRBV7-9 and TRBJ1-2; TRBD1 might be the D (5 bases). Sequenced: PBMCs. The CDR3 here is CASSLQGGGYTF. CDR3 bases: TGTGCCAGCAGCTTACAGGGCGGTGGCTACACCTTC.